Below are 2 T cell receptor beta chains sequenced from a single sample in a study of T cell repertoires in cytomegalovirus infection. The antigens of these receptors remain unknown. TCRdb re-called the reads with MiXCR, one entry per CDR3 protein. The sample yields 700,000 to 950,000 distinct CDR3 sequences, 32% seen once. Sequenced here: cultured CD8+ T cells from PBMCs, sampled from culture after CMV antigen stimulation. The receptor source for this set is a human donor in good health (CMV status not recorded). Some clones in this sample may be carry-over from other donors' samples.

This clonotype has at least ten counts. The chain is built from TRBV6-2 or TRBV6-3 and TRBJ2-7, with TRBD1 as a possible D gene (5 bases). The germline V gene has CDR1 MNHEY and CDR2 SVGEGT. Trimming removed 0 bases from V and 0 bases from J, with 6 bases in between. The CDR3 totals 14 residues. DNA of the CDR3: TGTGCCAGCAGTTACTCGGGGCCCTCCTACGAGCAGTACGTC. It translates to CASSYSGPSYEQYV.

This clonotype was counted a few times. The chain is built from TRBV7-6 and TRBJ2-3, with 9 bases aligning to TRBD2. V dropped 5 bases and J dropped 6; count of bases not matched to a gene: 3. Germline CDR1 and CDR2: SGHVS and FNYEAQ. The length of the CDR3 is 13 residues. The CDR3 sequence: CASSASGGDTQYF. CDR3 bases: TGTGCCAGCAGCGCCAGCGGGGGGGATACGCAGTATTTT.